Listed below are T cell receptor beta chains from one sample, sequenced in a study of blood T cell repertoires in COVID-19. This table comes from immunoSEQ multiplex PCR, and its TCRdb copy is limited to in-frame clones, with some not included. The sample lists some 44,000 clones, 92% occurring once. The sample taken for sequencing was peripheral blood. The receptor set was obtained from a human donor in a cohort sampled during active COVID-19. Both conserved end residues are part of each CDR3. A D gene is named only where the DNA matches it firmly. Some rows mark clone size as missing; the rest say once, few, many or name a class of expanded clone.

>NA|TRBV25-1|NA|TRBJ2-4
CASSESGAVARYIQYF
TGTGCCAGCAGTGAATCAGGGGCGGTAGCTCGCTACATTCAGTACTTC
>NA|TRBV7-9|NA|TRBJ1-6
CASSSQGASYNSPLHF
TGTGCCAGCAGTTCACAGGGAGCCTCCTATAATTCACCCCTCCACTTT
>NA|TRBV7-9|NA|TRBJ1-2
CASSPGAGDYGYTF
TGTGCCAGCAGCCCCGGGGCAGGGGATTATGGCTACACCTTC
>NA|TRBV19|TRBD1|TRBJ2-1
CASSRTGDHNEQFF
TGTGCCAGTAGCCGGACAGGGGATCACAATGAGCAGTTCTTC
>NA|TRBV20-1|NA|TRBJ1-1
CSASRGLNTEAFF
TGCAGTGCTAGTAGAGGGCTGAACACTGAAGCTTTCTTT
>once|TRBV20-1|NA|TRBJ2-1
CSAPNNEQFF
TGCAGTGCTCCAAACAATGAGCAGTTCTTC
>NA|TRBV29-1|TRBD1|TRBJ2-1
CSVEEGTGADEQVF
TGCAGCGTTGAAGAGGGGACAGGGGCGGATGAGCAGGTCTTC
>NA|TRBV20-1|NA|TRBJ2-7
CSAVRVEQYF
TGCAGTGCTGTCCGAGTCGAGCAGTACTTC
>NA|TRBV18|TRBD2|TRBJ2-2
CASSPVAGMNTGELFF
TGTGCCAGCTCACCAGTAGCGGGGATGAACACCGGGGAGCTGTTTTTT
>NA|TRBV5-4|NA|TRBJ1-2
CASSLAGEWGYTF
TGTGCCAGCAGCTTGGCGGGGGAATGGGGCTACACCTTC
>once|TRBV11-2|TRBD1|TRBJ1-1
CASSTNRGPTEAFF
TGTGCCAGCAGCACAAACAGGGGGCCCACTGAAGCTTTCTTT
>NA|TRBV7-2|NA|TRBJ2-7
CATRPWGQSSYEQYF
TGTGCCACCCGACCGTGGGGGCAAAGCTCCTACGAGCAGTACTTC
>NA|TRBV11-2|NA|TRBJ1-5
CASSSGDTDNQPQHF
TGTGCCAGCAGCTCCGGGGACACGGACAATCAGCCCCAGCATTTT
>NA|TRBV15|TRBD1|TRBJ2-7
CATSRDMGQTYEQYF
TGTGCCACCAGCAGAGATATGGGACAGACCTACGAGCAGTACTTC
>once|TRBV7-8|NA|TRBJ1-2
CASSLASDRRDGYTF
TGTGCCAGCAGCTTAGCTTCTGACAGGCGGGATGGCTACACCTTC
>NA|TRBV7-8|TRBD1|TRBJ1-1
CASMFPDRATEAFF
TGTGCCAGTATGTTCCCCGACAGGGCCACTGAAGCTTTCTTT
>NA|TRBV5-4|TRBD1|TRBJ2-1
CATSSRVRTGDNEQFF
TGTGCCACCTCCTCCCGCGTTAGGACAGGGGACAATGAGCAGTTCTTC
>NA|TRBV19|NA|TRBJ1-2
CASKVRDYGYTF
TGTGCCAGTAAGGTCAGGGACTATGGCTACACCTTC
>once|TRBV4-1|TRBD2|TRBJ2-7
CASSLTSGPSYEQYF
TGCGCCAGCAGCCTGACTAGCGGGCCCAGCTACGAGCAGTACTTC
>NA|TRBV6-5|NA|TRBJ1-4
CASRRRTERGEKLFF
TGTGCCAGCAGGCGCCGGACGGAGCGAGGGGAAAAACTGTTTTTT
>NA|TRBV10-3|TRBD2|TRBJ2-1
CAISESRTSGNYKEQFF
TGTGCCATCAGTGAGTCGAGGACTAGCGGGAATTATAAGGAGCAGTTCTTC
>NA|TRBV5-1|NA|TRBJ1-5
CASKTGFGNQPQHF
TGCGCCAGCAAAACAGGGTTCGGCAATCAGCCCCAGCATTTT
>NA|TRBV6-6|TRBD1|TRBJ2-7
CASSYSGQVNYEQYF
TGTGCCAGCAGTTACTCGGGACAGGTTAACTACGAGCAGTACTTC
>NA|TRBV19|NA|TRBJ2-3
CASKKSSGSTDTQYF
TGTGCCAGTAAAAAGTCGTCAGGGTCCACAGATACGCAGTATTTT
>few|TRBV4-1|TRBD1|TRBJ1-1
CASSQSWRGRTEAFF
TGCGCCAGCAGCCAAAGCTGGAGGGGGCGAACTGAAGCTTTCTTT
>NA|TRBV4-2|NA|TRBJ1-5
CASSQDRGGLGNQPQHF
TGTGCCAGCAGCCAAGATCGGGGGGGCCTCGGCAATCAGCCCCAGCATTTT
>NA|TRBV28|NA|TRBJ1-1
CASIRGGLPTEAFF
TGTGCCAGCATTAGAGGTGGTCTACCCACTGAAGCTTTCTTT
>NA|TRBV6-2/TRBV6-3|NA|TRBJ2-1
CASSYNSYNEQFF
TGTGCCAGCAGTTATAACTCCTACAATGAGCAGTTCTTC
>NA|TRBV7-9|NA|TRBJ2-3
CASSFWATTTDTQYF
TGTGCCAGCAGCTTTTGGGCTACCACCACAGATACGCAGTATTTT
>NA|TRBV5-4|TRBD1|TRBJ2-3
CASTPPGTGFSTDTQYF
TGTGCCAGCACCCCTCCCGGGACAGGTTTTAGCACAGATACGCAGTATTTT
>few|TRBV10-3|NA|TRBJ2-2
CASKLTGDTGELFF
TGTGCCTCGAAGCTTACGGGGGACACCGGGGAGCTGTTTTTT
>NA|TRBV3-1/TRBV3-2|NA|TRBJ2-1
CASSPQGGEQFF
TGTGCCAGCAGCCCTCAGGGTGGTGAGCAGTTCTTC
>NA|TRBV5-6|TRBD2|TRBJ2-7
CASSRYASGSYEQYF
TGTGCCAGCAGCCGATACGCTAGCGGGAGCTACGAGCAGTACTTC